Each of the 31 T cell receptor beta chains below was sequenced from the same sample in a study of blood T cell repertoires in COVID-19. TCRdb's table, derived via immunoSEQ multiplex PCR, lists solely in-frame clones and lacks some. The top ten hold around 18% of the sample, which has hundreds of thousands of clones, roughly 80% seen once. Sequencing was performed on peripheral blood. The receptors were gathered from an elderly woman with active or convalescent COVID-19.

This clone appeared once. The genes are TRBV5-6 and TRBJ2-5, with D possibly being TRBD2 (5 bases). Germline CDR1 and CDR2: SGHDT and YYEEEE. Trimming shortened V by 0 bases and J by 5 bases, and 17 bases separated the two germline ends. The CDR3 extends over 16 amino acids. The CDR3 reads CASSLVGSALVETQYF. The CDR3 region has the DNA TGTGCCAGCAGCTTGGTGGGTAGCGCCCTCGTGGAGACCCAGTACTTC.

For this clone: The sample contains more than one DNA sequence encoding this CDR3. CDR3 sequence: CAWSVGRDQPQHF. As DNA, the CDR3 is TGTGCCTGGAGTGTGGGCAGGGATCAGCCCCAGCATTTT. The chain uses TRBV30 and TRBJ1-5; D might be TRBD1 (5 bases). Germline assignment: CDR1 GTSNPN and CDR2 SVGIG (reference sequence). The germline V and J ends were trimmed by 0 bases and 5 bases, with 8 bases remaining between them. The CDR3 has 13 amino acids. The whole variable domain, remainder taken from reference TRBV30 and TRBJ1-5, is SQTIHQWPATLVQPVGSPLSLECTVEGTSNPNLYWYRQAAGRGLQLLFYSVGIGQISSEVPQNLSASRPQDRQFILSSKKLLLSDSGFYLCAWSVGRDQPQHFGDGTRLSIL.

The chain is built from TRBV30 and TRBJ2-1; 7 nucleotides align to TRBD1. This CDR3 has 14 amino acids. Germline V gene lookup returns CDR1 GTSNPN and CDR2 SVGIG (reference sequence). With V trimmed by 2 bases and J by 2 bases, 3 bases remained unmatched. This chain's CDR3 is CAWSRQGTYNEQFF. The CDR3 nucleotides are TGTGCCTGGAGTCGACAGGGAACCTACAATGAGCAGTTCTTC.

The rearrangement joins TRBV7-9 to TRBJ1-3, with D maybe TRBD1 (5 bases). Germline assignment: CDR1 SEHNR and CDR2 FQNEAQ (reference sequence). CDR3 length: 13 residues. V was shortened by 11 bases and J by 4 bases, with 15 bases between the two germline ends. CDR3 nucleotides: TGTGCCGGAAGCCAGGGTTACGGAAACACCATATATTTT. This codes for CAGSQGYGNTIYF.

This sequence joins TRBV2 and TRBJ2-7, with D perhaps matching TRBD2 (6 bases). CDR1 is SNHLY, CDR2 FYNNEI, per germline. The V gene lost 8 bases and the J gene lost 5 bases, with 13 bases spanning the gap. The CDR3 has 12 residues. The CDR3 DNA reads TGTGCCAGCGGCGGGACCTCTCACGAGCAGTACTTC. Translation: CASGGTSHEQYF.

V is TRBV3-1 (or the pseudogene TRBV3-2) and J is TRBJ2-7; a possible D gene is TRBD2 (6 bases). The ends were cut back, 3 bases at V and 1 base at J, with 10 bases in the middle. This CDR3 spans 14 amino acids. The germline gives CDR1 LGHDT, CDR2 YNNKEL (reference sequence). The CDR3 is CASSQRGSSYEQYF. The CDR3 DNA sequence: TGTGCCAGCAGCCAGCGGGGCTCTTCCTACGAGCAGTACTTC.

This chain connects TRBV30 to TRBJ1-3; a possible D gene is TRBD1 (6 bases). The CDR3 runs to 14 residues. Trimming took off 8 bases at V and 1 base at J, with 15 bases between the two ends. Germline CDR1 GTSNPN, CDR2 SVGIG (reference sequence). The chain's CDR3 is CAGQWGQSGNTIYF. CDR3 sequence (DNA): TGTGCCGGCCAGTGGGGGCAATCTGGAAACACCATATATTTT.

The gene calls are TRBV19 and TRBJ2-3, with TRBD2 matching over 7 bases. Looked up from germline, CDR1 is LNHDA and CDR2 is SQIVND (reference sequence). J lost 5 bases, V lost 3 bases, and 11 bases had no gene match. The CDR3 has 16 amino acids. The CDR3, as DNA: TGTGCCAGTAGTATGGGGGGGGTTCCAGCAGTAGATACGCAGTATTTT. Residues: CASSMGGVPAVDTQYF.

This clone came up a few times. The V call is TRBV14, the J call TRBJ1-6; no clear D gene. V shed 0 bases and J shed 6 bases, with 9 bases lying between them. The CDR3 runs 15 residues. The germline CDR1 and CDR2 sequences are SGHDN and FVKESK. The CDR3 here is CASSQENLSNSPLHF. The CDR3 DNA follows: TGTGCCAGCAGCCAAGAGAATCTGAGTAATTCACCCCTCCACTTT.

This clone showed up just a few times. The chain uses TRBV7-2 and TRBJ1-3; a weak D match, TRBD1 (5 bases). With 5 bases removed from V and 1 base from J, the gap between germline ends came to 9 bases. Germline V gene sequence: CDR1 SGHTA, CDR2 FQGNSA. CDR3 size: 14 residues. The CDR3 nucleotides read TGTGCCAGCAGCCCTACAGGTTCTGGAAACACCATATATTTT. Amino acid sequence: CASSPTGSGNTIYF.

V gene TRBV6-2 or TRBV6-3 combines with J gene TRBJ1-3; 7 bases fit TRBD1. CDR3 length equals 15 residues. Germline-derived CDR1 and CDR2 are MNHEY and SVGEGT. V shed 6 bases, J shed 4 bases, and the junction held 9 bases outside the gene matches. This chain's CDR3 is CASSLPGQIGNTIYF. The CDR3 nucleotides read TGTGCCAGCAGCCTCCCGGGACAGATCGGAAACACCATATATTTT.

V usage is TRBV7-8 and J usage is TRBJ1-3; D not certain. Germline V CDR1 and CDR2: SGHVS, FQNEAQ. The V end lost 1 base, the J end lost 2 bases, and 15 bases lay between the germline ends. The length of the CDR3 is 17 residues. CDR3 protein: CASSLEPGGIPGNTIYF. DNA for the CDR3: TGTGCCAGCAGCTTAGAGCCCGGAGGTATCCCTGGAAACACCATATATTTT.

The chain recombines TRBV19 with TRBJ2-1; D uncertain. CDR1 is LNHDA and CDR2 is SQIVND in the germline V gene (reference sequence). Between the trimmed V and J ends, which lost 7 bases and 4 bases, there was a span of 5 bases. CDR3 length equals 11 residues. CDR3 in DNA: TGTGCCAGTAAGGAGTACAATGAGCAGTTCTTC. Protein: CASKEYNEQFF.

The V call is TRBV6-2 or TRBV6-3, the J call TRBJ2-1; 10 nucleotides agree with TRBD2. Germline V gene data show CDR1 as MNHEY and CDR2 as SVGEGT. The CDR3 totals 17 residues. V gave up 6 bases and J gave up 0 bases; unmatched junction bases: 8. The CDR3 is CASSPTLAGGSYNEQFF. As DNA, the CDR3 is TGTGCCAGCAGCCCTACCTTAGCGGGGGGCTCCTACAATGAGCAGTTCTTC.

The chain couples TRBV7-9 to TRBJ1-1, with 9 bases fitting TRBD1. The CDR3 runs 14 residues. Germline values: CDR1 SEHNR, CDR2 FQNEAQ (reference sequence). The junction had 3 bases not matched to a gene; V was cut back by 3 bases and J by 4 bases. As DNA, the CDR3 is TGTGCCAGCAGCTTGGACAGGGGCAGCACTGAAGCTTTCTTT. Its translation: CASSLDRGSTEAFF.

The chain recombines TRBV5-5 with TRBJ2-7, with D tentatively TRBD1 (6 bases). This CDR3 spans 15 amino acids. The ends were cut back, 4 bases at V and 2 bases at J, with 16 bases in the middle. The germline V gene encodes CDR1 SGHKS and CDR2 YYEKEE (reference sequence). The chain's CDR3 is CASSQGPAEPYEQYF. The CDR3, as DNA: TGTGCCAGCAGCCAGGGGCCGGCAGAACCCTACGAGCAGTACTTC. The complete variable domain, with remaining parts taken from reference TRBV5-5 and TRBJ2-7, reads DAGVTQSPTHLIKTRGQQVTLRCSPISGHKSVSWYQQVLGQGPQFIFQYYEKEERGRGNFPDRFSARQFPNYSSELNVNALLLGDSALYLCASSQGPAEPYEQYFGPGTRLTVT.

The V gene is TRBV5-1, the J gene TRBJ2-5; D gene uncertain. The germline V gene has CDR1 SGHRS and CDR2 YFSETQ. CDR3 length: 13 residues. Deletions cut 2 bases from V and 5 bases from J, with 10 bases between. The CDR3 DNA is TGCGCCAGCAGCTTCCTCAGTCAGGAGACCCAGTACTTC. Protein: CASSFLSQETQYF.

This clone was detected only a few times. The chain uses TRBV7-3 and TRBJ2-3; 12 bases fit TRBD2. From germline, CDR1 is SGHTA and CDR2 FQGTGA. CDR3 length: 16 residues. The V gene end was trimmed by 4 bases and the J gene end by 3 bases; junction bases not matched to a gene: 5. CDR3 loop: CASSSTSGGGTDTQYF. The CDR3 nucleotides read TGTGCCAGCAGCTCGACTAGCGGGGGTGGAACAGATACGCAGTATTTT.

The rearrangement joins TRBV7-8 to TRBJ1-6, with D uncertain. Germline values: CDR1 SGHVS, CDR2 FQNEAQ. V was cut by 1 base and J by 4 bases, with 5 bases left in between. This CDR3 region has 14 residues. CDR3 nucleotides: TGTGCCAGCAGCTTAGGGGCTTATAATTCACCCCTCCACTTT. Translation: CASSLGAYNSPLHF.

J is TRBJ2-7 and V is TRBV19, with 10 bases fitting TRBD2. The CDR3 contains 18 residues. CDR1 is LNHDA and CDR2 is SQIVND in the germline V gene (reference sequence). Trimming at V came to 2 bases and at J to 3 bases, leaving 13 bases not matched to a gene. CDR3 sequence: CASSIRASGSGAIYEQYF. The CDR3 DNA sequence: TGTGCCAGTAGTATAAGGGCTAGCGGGAGTGGTGCGATCTACGAGCAGTACTTC.

The chain is built from TRBV19 and TRBJ2-3; D is perhaps TRBD2 (5 bases). The CDR3 covers 15 residues. Trimming cost V 3 bases and J 2 bases, with 12 bases left between them. From germline, CDR1 is LNHDA and CDR2 SQIVND (reference sequence). CDR3 sequence reads: CASSIRAAYTDTQYF. The CDR3, as DNA: TGTGCCAGTAGTATCAGAGCGGCGTACACAGATACGCAGTATTTT.

The J gene is TRBJ1-2, the V gene TRBV7-3; perhaps TRBD1 as D (6 bases). The CDR3 runs 13 residues. The V end was cut by 4 bases, the J end by 6 bases, with 12 bases between. Germline V lookup: CDR1 SGHTA, CDR2 FQGTGA. CDR3 amino acids: CASSSRGNDGYTF. CDR3 bases: TGTGCCAGCAGCTCAAGGGGGAATGATGGCTACACCTTC.

V and J are TRBV18 and TRBJ1-5, with 10 nucleotides matching TRBD1. After removal of 2 bases from V and 5 bases from J, the junction contained 3 bases not matched to a gene. This CDR3 comprises 15 residues. From germline, CDR1 is KGHSH and CDR2 LQKENI. This chain's CDR3 is CASSPEGQGYQPQHF. In DNA, the CDR3 is TGTGCCAGCTCACCAGAGGGACAGGGGTATCAGCCCCAGCATTTT.

The CDR3 DNA sequence: TGTGCCAGCAGTTACTCAACAACCCAGCAGTTCTTC. Translated: CASSYSTTQQFF. V is TRBV6-2 or TRBV6-3 and J is TRBJ2-1; D ambiguous. CDR1 is MNHEY and CDR2 is SVGEGT in the germline V gene. Trimming pared 0 bases from V and 11 bases from J, leaving 8 bases between. The CDR3 runs to 12 residues.

The gene calls are TRBV3-1 (or the pseudogene TRBV3-2) and TRBJ2-1, with 12 bases fitting TRBD2. Germline-derived CDR1 and CDR2 are LGHDT and YNNKEL (reference sequence). The CDR3 sequence is 15 residues long. Germline trimming cut 4 bases from V and 9 bases from J; bases unmatched to any gene: 7. CDR3 in amino acids: CASSPVTSGRTEQFF. DNA for the CDR3: TGTGCCAGCAGCCCGGTCACTAGCGGGAGGACTGAGCAGTTCTTC.

This rearrangement joins TRBV4-1 to TRBJ2-1, with 12 bases lining up with TRBD2. Germline loops: CDR1 MGHRA, CDR2 YSYEKL. Germline trimming cut 0 bases from V and 3 bases from J; bases unmatched to any gene: 3. The CDR3 spans 17 residues. The CDR3 DNA follows: TGCGCCAGCAGCCAAGAACTAGCGGGAGGAGTCTACAATGAGCAGTTCTTC. Translated, it gives CASSQELAGGVYNEQFF.

The chain has TRBV4-2 and TRBJ1-2; tentative D call: TRBD1 (5 bases). The CDR3 is 14 amino acids. Trimming cost V 0 bases and J 8 bases, with 13 bases left between them. Germline values: CDR1 LGHNA, CDR2 YNFKEQ. The CDR3 nucleotides read TGTGCCAGCAGCCAAGATCGACAGTTGAGGGGCTACACCTTC. Translated: CASSQDRQLRGYTF.

V usage is TRBV11-2 and J usage is TRBJ1-2; TRBD1 matches at 8 bases. Germline V gives CDR1 SGHAT, CDR2 FQNNGV. This CDR3 spans 15 amino acids. V lost 3 bases to trimming and J lost 4 bases; unmatched junction nucleotides: 7. The CDR3 protein is CASSFSRGLSYGYTF. The CDR3 region has the DNA TGTGCCAGCAGCTTTTCCAGGGGGCTCAGCTATGGCTACACCTTC.

The chain carries TRBV29-1 and TRBJ1-2; 7 bases line up with TRBD1. The CDR3 extends over 12 amino acids. The germline gives CDR1 SQVTM, CDR2 ANQGSEA. After removal of 6 bases from V and 7 bases from J, the junction contained 8 bases not matched to a gene. The CDR3 sequence is CSVSTGDSGYTF. In nucleotides, the CDR3 is TGCAGCGTCTCTACAGGGGATAGTGGCTACACCTTC.

The V and J genes are TRBV30 and TRBJ1-1; D possibly corresponds to TRBD1 (5 bases). There are 14 residues in the CDR3. The germline CDR1 and CDR2 sequences are GTSNPN and SVGIG (reference sequence). Trimming took off 2 bases at V and 1 base at J, with 11 bases between the two ends. The CDR3 loop is CAWSTGLPNTEAFF. In DNA form, the CDR3 reads TGTGCCTGGAGTACGGGACTCCCGAACACTGAAGCTTTCTTT.

The chain employs TRBV11-2 and TRBJ1-2; D gene ambiguous. The ends were cut back, 6 bases at V and 0 bases at J, with 11 bases in the middle. The CDR3 totals 14 residues. Germline V gene lookup returns CDR1 SGHAT and CDR2 FQNNGV. CDR3 amino acids: CASSNVRANYGYTF. The CDR3 DNA follows: TGTGCCAGCAGTAATGTCCGGGCTAACTATGGCTACACCTTC.